This T cell receptor beta chain appears in the sequencing data of a study of healthy donors' naive CD4 and CD8 T cells. Study-level background: TCR alpha primers covered all functional IMGT alpha gene variants. Study-level findings and limits: Roughly 13% of CD4/CD8 propensity variance appeared explained by V, J and CDR3 charge.

A linear amplification protocol produced the TCR libraries from 500 ng of total RNA. MiXCR was run by TCRdb on the reads, yielding one entry per CDR3 protein. The sample includes 180,000 or so distinct CDR3 sequences, around three quarters of them seen just once. This CDR3 is 17 amino acids long. V was clipped by 4 bases and J by 8 bases, with 26 bases between them. The V gene's germline CDR1 is LNHNV and CDR2 YYDKDF (reference sequence). This clonotype has just one count. The target antigen is unknown. Naive T cells were sorted: CD4+CD8-CD45RO-CD45RA+ for CD4+, CD8+CD4-CD45RA+CD27bright for CD8+. The rearrangement joins TRBV15 to TRBJ1-2; a possible D gene is TRBD1 (5 bases). Sequencing was carried out using naive CD4+ and CD8+ T cells sorted from blood, pooled from several donors. This sequence was found in a pool of human donors in good health; the sample pools cells from several healthy donors. This chain's CDR3 is CATSNREEGSTGHGYTF. CDR3 bases: TGTGCCACCAGCAACAGAGAAGAGGGCTCAACAGGTCACGGCTACACCTTC.